Included here is one T cell receptor beta chain sequence, with context. The repertoire was sequenced with immunoSEQ multiplex PCR; TCRdb's copy has only in-frame clones and lacks some. The sample has 630,000 or so clones, over 75% seen once. The entry originates in a study of shared T cell receptors in the human thymus. Trimming took 2 bases from V and 0 from J, leaving 21 bases between them. In germline, CDR1 is SGHNT, CDR2 YYREEE (reference sequence). CDR3 length: 19 residues. These data are also associated with another study on human thymus T cells. That paper adds: Thymus tissue was removed during corrective cardiac surgery. Thymic as well as blood repertoires seemed to favor certain V and J genes unevenly. Highly overlapping thymic repertoires among unrelated individuals were reported in related research.

This chain connects TRBV5-4 to TRBJ2-1; D is uncertain. The origin of this receptor is a boy under two years old with a congenital heart defect. Sequences were obtained from thymocytes. The CDR3 DNA reads as TGTGCCAGCAGCTTTAGTGGTCCCCCTAAACCCCACTCCTACAATGAGCAGTTCTTC. Its protein is CASSFSGPPKPHSYNEQFF.